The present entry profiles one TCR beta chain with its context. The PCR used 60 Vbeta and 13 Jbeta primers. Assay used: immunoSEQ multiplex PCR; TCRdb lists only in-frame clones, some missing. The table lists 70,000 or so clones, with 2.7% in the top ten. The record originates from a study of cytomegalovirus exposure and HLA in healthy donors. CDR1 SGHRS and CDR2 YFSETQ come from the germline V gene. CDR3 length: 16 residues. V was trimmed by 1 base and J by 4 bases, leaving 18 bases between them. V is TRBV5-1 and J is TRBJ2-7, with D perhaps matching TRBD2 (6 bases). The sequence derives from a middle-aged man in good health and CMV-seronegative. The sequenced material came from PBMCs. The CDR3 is CASSLRRDSPLYEQYF. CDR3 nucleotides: TGCGCCAGCAGCTTGAGGCGGGACTCCCCTCTTTACGAGCAGTACTTC.